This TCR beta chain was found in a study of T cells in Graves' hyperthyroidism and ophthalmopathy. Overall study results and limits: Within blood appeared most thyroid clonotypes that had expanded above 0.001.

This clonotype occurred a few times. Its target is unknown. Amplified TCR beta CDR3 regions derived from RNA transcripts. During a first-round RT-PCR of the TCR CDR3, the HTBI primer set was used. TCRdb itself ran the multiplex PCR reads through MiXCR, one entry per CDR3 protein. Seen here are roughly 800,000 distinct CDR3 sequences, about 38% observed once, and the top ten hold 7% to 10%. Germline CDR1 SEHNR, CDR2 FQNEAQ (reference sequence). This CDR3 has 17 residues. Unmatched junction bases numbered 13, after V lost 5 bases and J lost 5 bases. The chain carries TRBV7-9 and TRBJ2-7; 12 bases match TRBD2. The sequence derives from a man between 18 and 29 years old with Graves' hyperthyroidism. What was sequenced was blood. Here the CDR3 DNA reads TGTGCCAGCAGCGGATGGACTAGCGGGACCCGAGGGGACGAGCAGTACTTC. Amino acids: CASSGWTSGTRGDEQYF.